This T cell receptor (beta chain) stems from a study of blood T cell repertoires in COVID-19. Background on the study: The United States, Italy and Spain supplied acute and convalescent COVID-19 samples. Nucleic acid was either cDNA or gDNA, and it came from T cells, B-cell-depleted T cells, or PBMCs.

CDR1 is LNHDA and CDR2 is SQIVND in the germline V gene (reference sequence). The V segment lost 10 bases and the J segment 2 bases; nucleotides outside the gene matches: 6. The CDR3 spans 13 residues. In the study's own analysis: Estimates of nucleated cell counts were drawn from the amplification of reference gene primers. Data came from immunoSEQ multiplex PCR; TCRdb stores just in-frame clones and leaves some out. The V and J calls and clone size are taken from that table; D and trimming were inferred from the DNA. The sample yields 200,000 to 250,000 clones, roughly 90% seen once. The sample taken for sequencing was peripheral blood. The chain carries TRBV19 and TRBJ1-2; 8 bases match TRBD1. This receptor was identified in a woman aged 60-75 years with acute or convalescent COVID-19. Here the CDR3 DNA reads TGTGCCAACCCGGACAGGGCCAACTATGGCTACACCTTC. Its translation: CANPDRANYGYTF.